A single T cell receptor (beta chain) is shown here with its context. Its antigen is unidentified. V was cut by 5 bases and J by 0 bases, with 8 bases left in between. The CDR3 length is 14 residues. Germline V gene sequence: CDR1 MDHEN, CDR2 SYDVKM. TCRdb analysed the RT-PCR reads with MiXCR anew, one entry per CDR3 protein. The profile shows around 480,000 distinct CDR3 sequences, 15% to 20% of them singletons. The data were obtained in a study of response to subunit inactivated influenza vaccine. Study outcomes and limitations: The authors put forward the suggestion that each seasonal influenza vaccination may bring in only a limited number of new T cells.

The sequence was collected from a man aged 45-69 years who received an inactivated influenza vaccine. This rearrangement joins TRBV28 to TRBJ1-3; the D gene is possibly TRBD1 (5 bases). Source: CD4+ T cells sorted from PBMCs, taken about 24 months after vaccination. CDR3 nucleotide sequence: TGTGCCAGCAGTCTGGACACCTCTGGAAACACCATATATTTT. Translated: CASSLDTSGNTIYF.